This record covers a single T cell receptor (beta chain). Its specificity is not known. Mouse gene names apply. With the read ending 4 residues before the CDR3 end, the germline J gene is used to fill in that end. The sample is drawn from a study of CD8+ T cells in alopecia areata. In the study overall: Donors of skin were C3H/HeJ mice aged about 6-13 months with spontaneous alopecia, and recipients were roughly 6-10-week-old female C3H/HeJ mice.

V shed 7 bases, J shed 3 bases, and the junction held 8 bases outside the gene matches. The CDR3 extends over 14 amino acids. Per the germline V gene, CDR1 is FNHDT and CDR2 is SITEND (reference sequence). Regarding the study as a whole: Sequencing of scalp samples also captures resident alphabeta T cells of normal skin. Lesional scalp exceeded normal scalp in clonality, especially in alopecia totalis/universalis.

RNA was isolated and reverse transcribed to cDNA, the sequencing template. Measured with immunoSEQ multiplex PCR; TCRdb has only the in-frame clones, and not every one. The data show more than 90,000 clones, with none appearing a single time. The chain combines TRBV19 with TRBJ2-3, with TRBD2 identical over 7 bases. Material: lesional skin. The receptor was isolated from a C3H/HeJ mouse with alopecia areata. The mice in this strain carry MHC haplotype H2-k. The CDR3 protein is CASLPPGGAETLYF. CDR3 DNA, as far as it was read: TGTGCCAGCCTCCCGCCTGGGGGAGCAGAA.